This T cell receptor beta chain was captured in a study of OX40 agonist ivuxolimab in advanced cancers. Broader study findings: The study found that CD8+ T cells averaged more expanded clones than CD4+. The study did not work out the antigen specificity of the expanded peripheral T cells.

The germline CDR1 and CDR2 sequences are MNHNS and SASEGT. V was clipped by 3 bases and J by 3 bases, with 12 bases between them. The CDR3 spans 14 residues. The table came from immunoSEQ multiplex PCR; TCRdb's copy has only in-frame clones and leaves some out. The data hold 65,000 to 75,000 clones, with 70% to 90% observed a single time. With regard to this clone: Its antigen remains unidentified.

V is TRBV6-1 and J is TRBJ2-7; no firm D call. Sequences were derived from CD4+ or CD8+ T cells sorted from blood, sampled in a trial of the OX40 agonist ivuxolimab. This sequence was found in an adult with an advanced solid tumor such as melanoma, head and neck, liver or kidney cancer. The CDR3 DNA is TGTGCCAGCAGTGAGCCGAGCTCCCTCTACGAGCAGTACTTC. Amino acid sequence: CASSEPSSLYEQYF.